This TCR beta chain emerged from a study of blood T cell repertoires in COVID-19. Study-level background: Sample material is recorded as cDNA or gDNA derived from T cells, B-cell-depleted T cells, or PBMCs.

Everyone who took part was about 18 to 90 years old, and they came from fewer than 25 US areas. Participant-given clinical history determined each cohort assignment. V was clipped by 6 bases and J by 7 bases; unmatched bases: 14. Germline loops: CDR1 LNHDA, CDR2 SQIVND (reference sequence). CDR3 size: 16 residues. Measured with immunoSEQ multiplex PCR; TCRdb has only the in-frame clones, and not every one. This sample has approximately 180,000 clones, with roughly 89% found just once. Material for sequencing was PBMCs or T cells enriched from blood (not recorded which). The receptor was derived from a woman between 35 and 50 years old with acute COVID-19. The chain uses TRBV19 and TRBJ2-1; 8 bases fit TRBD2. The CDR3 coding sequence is TGTGCCAGTAGCCCGTGGGCCGGGGGGGCCCAAAATGAGCAGTTCTTC. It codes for CASSPWAGGAQNEQFF. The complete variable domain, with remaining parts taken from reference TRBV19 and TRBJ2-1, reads DGGITQSPKYLFRKEGQNVTLSCEQNLNHDAMYWYRQDPGQGLRLIYYSQIVNDFQKGDIAEGYSVSREKKESFPLTVTSAQKNPTAFYLCASSPWAGGAQNEQFFGPGTRLTVL.